Listed below are T cell receptor beta chains from one sample, sequenced in a study of Ad26.COV2.S vaccination and SARS-CoV-2 variants. The repertoire was sequenced with immunoSEQ multiplex PCR; TCRdb's copy has only in-frame clones and lacks some. The repertoire holds a few hundred thousand clones, with approximately 83% as singletons. The input for sequencing was peripheral blood, taken in a trial of Ad26.COV2.S vaccine versus placebo. The source is a person between 18 and 60 years old who received the Ad26.COV2.S COVID-19 vaccine or a placebo. Each CDR3 is given without its conserved first and last residue. Each record gives: J gene, V gene, CDR3 protein.

J: TRBJ2-1; V: TRBV24-1; CDR3: ATRASATSGANEQF
J: TRBJ1-5; V: TRBV7-2; CDR3: ASSGRGGAKPQH
J: TRBJ2-2; V: TRBV11-3; CDR3: ASSLGRRAGELF
J: TRBJ2-2; V: TRBV6-5; CDR3: ASIGLNTGELF
J: TRBJ2-6; V: TRBV18; CDR3: ASSPDNPGANVLT
J: TRBJ2-1; V: TRBV19; CDR3: ASTAPPGSTYNEQF
J: TRBJ1-3; V: TRBV18; CDR3: ASSRGGTGNTIY
J: TRBJ2-7; V: TRBV7-2; CDR3: ASSPQTGPTYEQY
J: TRBJ2-3; V: TRBV5-1; CDR3: ASSLVHTDTQY
J: TRBJ1-5; V: TRBV4-2; CDR3: ASSQQSRVTSDQPQH
J: TRBJ2-3; V: TRBV7-9; CDR3: ASSSSFSTDTQY
J: TRBJ1-1; V: TRBV18; CDR3: ASSPPSGANTEAF
J: TRBJ1-6; V: TRBV4-3; CDR3: ASSQAWIFDSPLH
J: TRBJ1-2; V: TRBV29-1; CDR3: SVAPRGRDNYGYT
J: TRBJ2-7; V: TRBV6-5; CDR3: ASSSGSTYEQY
J: TRBJ2-5; V: TRBV7-2; CDR3: ASSPRVGGETQY
J: TRBJ1-1; V: TRBV10-2; CDR3: ASRRQLNTEAF
J: TRBJ2-7; V: TRBV19; CDR3: ASSIWDRGNEQY
J: TRBJ1-1; V: TRBV10-1; CDR3: ASSDSAGPADTEAF
J: TRBJ2-7; V: TRBV7-9; CDR3: ASSQGRDYEQY
J: TRBJ2-6; V: TRBV14; CDR3: ASSHPGTGGPGANVLT
J: TRBJ1-1; V: TRBV27; CDR3: ASRMGRGVSEAF
J: TRBJ2-7; V: TRBV29-1; CDR3: SVLVGYEQY
J: TRBJ1-2; V: TRBV3-1/TRBV3-2; CDR3: ASSQQGPHGYT
J: TRBJ1-6; V: TRBV30; CDR3: AWSANTGSPLH
J: TRBJ2-3; V: TRBV5-1; CDR3: ASSPLSPDTQY
J: TRBJ2-3; V: TRBV5-1; CDR3: ASSLSAGGSDTQY
J: TRBJ2-5; V: TRBV6-2/TRBV6-3; CDR3: ASSYPPETQY
J: TRBJ2-7; V: TRBV29-1; CDR3: SVIPGTSRGEQY
J: TRBJ2-6; V: TRBV2; CDR3: ASSDPGAPTGANVLT
J: TRBJ2-2; V: TRBV5-1; CDR3: ASSLGGGRAVGTGELF
J: TRBJ1-1; V: TRBV13; CDR3: ASSRAGQGNTEAF
J: TRBJ2-3; V: TRBV5-1; CDR3: ASTWTSSTDTQY
J: TRBJ2-5; V: TRBV4-2; CDR3: ASSQGRQETQY
J: TRBJ2-1; V: TRBV2; CDR3: ASGAAQSSYNEQF
J: TRBJ1-2; V: TRBV27; CDR3: ASSPGPRGRGYT
J: TRBJ1-2; V: TRBV7-9; CDR3: ASSFSDGDGYT
J: TRBJ1-4; V: TRBV27; CDR3: ASSRGPSQEKLF
J: TRBJ2-7; V: TRBV12-3/TRBV12-4; CDR3: ASRLSAGDQY
J: TRBJ1-2; V: TRBV5-6; CDR3: ASSFQGNYGYT
J: TRBJ1-1; V: TRBV4-3; CDR3: ASSQGWTPTEAF
J: TRBJ2-5; V: TRBV28; CDR3: ASSDQWETQY
J: TRBJ1-4; V: TRBV19; CDR3: ASTLRGVGTNEKLF
J: TRBJ2-2; V: TRBV2; CDR3: ASSPRGRELF